A selection of T cell receptor beta chains follows, all from one sample in a study of beta chain features in type 1 diabetes. TCRdb keeps only in-frame clones here, not all; method: immunoSEQ multiplex PCR. The sample carries approximately 260,000 clones, roughly 25% recorded once. The sample was naive CD4+ T cells from blood. The receptors stem from a woman aged 25 to 39 with type 1 diabetes. CDR3s include the opening cysteine and the closing phenylalanine or tryptophan. D genes are given only for firm matches. Rows may omit the clone size; those that give it use once, few, many or a size class.

CASSQDTGSGISRQFF	TGTGCCAGCAGCCAAGATACCGGGAGTGGTATAAGTAGGCAGTTCTTC	-	TRBV4-2	TRBJ2-1	-
CAWSPRIHGNTIYF	TGTGCCTGGAGCCCCAGGATTCATGGAAACACCATATATTTT	-	TRBV30	TRBJ1-3	-
CASSLSLAAGADTGELFF	TGCGCCAGCAGCTTGTCGTTGGCAGCGGGAGCTGACACCGGGGAGCTGTTTTTT	TRBD2	TRBV5-1	TRBJ2-2	few
CASSHSGRSNGELFF	TGTGCCAGCAGCCATAGCGGGAGGTCTAACGGGGAGCTGTTTTTT	TRBD2	TRBV13	TRBJ2-2	-
CASSLARDRVSYEQYF	TGCGCCAGCAGCTTGGCCCGGGACAGGGTCTCCTACGAGCAGTACTTC	TRBD1	TRBV5-1	TRBJ2-7	-
CASSSRRDSSSYEQYF	TGTGCCAGCAGCTCTAGGCGGGACAGCAGCTCCTACGAGCAGTACTTC	-	TRBV5-6	TRBJ2-7	few
CASSQDPGGQSEKLFF	TGTGCCAGCAGCCAAGACCCAGGGGGTCAATCGGAAAAACTGTTTTTT	TRBD1	TRBV4-2	TRBJ1-4	-
CASSKRDRSNYGYTF	TGTGCCAGTAGTAAAAGGGACAGATCTAACTATGGCTACACCTTC	TRBD1	TRBV19	TRBJ1-2	few
CAWRRLSLVEQYF	TGTGCCTGGAGACGACTCTCGCTAGTAGAGCAGTACTTC	-	TRBV30	TRBJ2-7	-
CASSVTGSGQPQHF	TGTGCCAGTAGTGTGACAGGGTCGGGGCAGCCCCAGCATTTT	TRBD1	TRBV19	TRBJ1-5	-
CASSLVPSGSYNEQFF	TGCGCCAGCAGCTTGGTCCCTAGCGGGAGCTACAATGAGCAGTTCTTC	TRBD2	TRBV5-1	TRBJ2-1	-
CSVRLSTVQETQYF	TGCAGCGTTAGGCTCTCGACAGTACAAGAGACCCAGTACTTC	-	TRBV29-1	TRBJ2-5	few
CASSLQGRGSGTDTQYF	TGTGCCAGCAGTCTCCAAGGGAGAGGGAGCGGCACAGATACGCAGTATTTT	-	TRBV11-1	TRBJ2-3	-
CASSTGTETYEQYF	TGTGCCAGCAGTACCGGGACTGAGACCTACGAGCAGTACTTC	-	TRBV5-4	TRBJ2-7	-
CSVEASGRSMETQYF	TGCAGCGTTGAGGCTAGCGGGAGGTCCATGGAGACCCAGTACTTC	TRBD2	TRBV29-1	TRBJ2-5	few
CASSTGQGPDTQYF	TGTGCCAGCAGCACCGGACAGGGTCCAGATACGCAGTATTTT	TRBD1	TRBV28	TRBJ2-3	-
CASGLGDPSYNEQFF	TGTGCCAGCGGTCTCGGGGATCCCTCCTACAATGAGCAGTTCTTC	-	TRBV10-3	TRBJ2-1	few
CASSYTGGGQPQHF	TGTGCCAGCAGTTATACAGGGGGCGGACAGCCCCAGCATTTT	TRBD1	TRBV6-5	TRBJ1-5	few
CASRHRDRDYNEQFF	TGTGCCAGCAGACACCGGGACAGGGACTACAATGAGCAGTTCTTC	TRBD1	TRBV25-1	TRBJ2-1	few
CAWSGAGGKSDTQYF	TGTGCCTGGAGCGGAGCGGGAGGGAAATCAGATACGCAGTATTTT	TRBD2	TRBV30	TRBJ2-3	few
CASSLNRGLSYEQYF	TGTGCCAGCAGCTTGAACAGGGGACTCTCCTACGAGCAGTACTTC	-	TRBV7-3	TRBJ2-7	few
CASSAGRLNEQYF	TGTGCCAGCAGTGCGGGACGGCTTAACGAGCAGTACTTC	-	TRBV28	TRBJ2-7	few
CAFNRLAGDYEQFF	TGTGCCTTCAACCGGCTAGCGGGAGACTATGAGCAGTTCTTC	TRBD2	TRBV30	TRBJ2-1	-
CASSWEGEQYF	TGTGCCAGCAGCTGGGAGGGGGAGCAGTACTTC	TRBD2	TRBV5-6	TRBJ2-7	few
CASSPDFNTGELFF	TGTGCCAGCAGCCCTGACTTCAACACCGGGGAGCTGTTTTTT	-	TRBV11-2	TRBJ2-2	few
CASSFTGARTDTQYF	TGCGCCAGCAGCTTCACGGGAGCTCGCACAGATACGCAGTATTTT	-	TRBV5-1	TRBJ2-3	-
CAIRGLAANEQFF	TGTGCCATCAGGGGACTAGCGGCTAATGAGCAGTTCTTC	TRBD2	TRBV10-3	TRBJ2-1	few
CASSLNRGAEQFF	TGTGCCAGCAGTCTGAACAGGGGGGCTGAGCAGTTCTTC	TRBD1	TRBV27	TRBJ2-1	few
CASSQPRGGYTF	TGTGCCAGCAGCCAGCCCAGGGGAGGCTACACCTTC	-	TRBV5-8	TRBJ1-2	-
CASSLSQEGAAFF	TGTGCCAGCAGCTTAAGTCAGGAGGGGGCGGCTTTCTTT	TRBD1	TRBV7-2	TRBJ1-1	-
CSVTGLAGGSLYNEQFF	TGCAGCGTGACGGGACTAGCGGGAGGATCCCTCTACAATGAGCAGTTCTTC	TRBD2	TRBV29-1	TRBJ2-1	few
CSVTRNTGELFF	TGCAGCGTGACACGAAACACCGGGGAGCTGTTTTTT	-	TRBV29-1	TRBJ2-2	few
CASGLTSGMGNEQFF	TGTGCTAGTGGTTTGACTAGCGGGATGGGGAATGAGCAGTTCTTC	TRBD2	TRBV12-5	TRBJ2-1	-
CASSKALAGPNGHNEQFF	TGTGCCAGCAGCAAAGCGCTAGCGGGTCCCAACGGTCACAATGAGCAGTTCTTC	-	TRBV21-1	TRBJ2-1	-
CASSLDTIYGYTF	TGTGCCAGCAGCTTAGACACCATCTATGGCTACACCTTC	-	TRBV7-2	TRBJ1-2	-
CSVAQGFNTEAFF	TGCAGCGTGGCCCAGGGATTCAACACTGAAGCTTTCTTT	-	TRBV29-1	TRBJ1-1	-
CAWGQPSSGNTIYF	TGTGCCTGGGGACAGCCGAGCTCTGGAAACACCATATATTTT	-	TRBV30	TRBJ1-3	-
CSVRDNSYEQYF	TGCAGCGTGAGGGACAACTCCTACGAGCAGTACTTC	-	TRBV29-1	TRBJ2-7	-
CASSLTRATDTQYF	TGTGCCAGCTCCCTAACGCGGGCAACAGATACGCAGTATTTT	-	TRBV18	TRBJ2-3	-
CASSEGVGSLTNEQFF	TGCGCCAGCAGCGAGGGGGTAGGGTCCCTAACTAATGAGCAGTTCTTC	-	TRBV5-1	TRBJ2-1	-
CASSLEPRSNQPQHF	TGTGCCAGCAGCTTGGAGCCGCGAAGCAATCAGCCCCAGCATTTT	-	TRBV7-6	TRBJ1-5	few
CASRATEIQETQYF	TGTGCCAGCAGGGCGACAGAAATTCAAGAGACCCAGTACTTC	-	TRBV7-2	TRBJ2-5	-
CASSLNGGSGDTQYF	TGTGCCAGCAGCTTAAATGGCGGGAGTGGGGATACGCAGTATTTT	TRBD2	TRBV7-3	TRBJ2-3	-
CASRGPGQGTYEQYF	TGTGCCAGCAGGGGACCGGGACAGGGAACCTACGAGCAGTACTTC	TRBD1	TRBV28	TRBJ2-7	-
CASSLGTAGPDTQYF	TGCGCCAGCAGCTTGGGTACCGCGGGTCCCGATACGCAGTATTTT	-	TRBV5-1	TRBJ2-3	-
CASSVGVGTDTQYF	TGTGCCAGCAGCGTAGGAGTCGGCACAGATACGCAGTATTTT	-	TRBV9	TRBJ2-3	-
CSVERTSTDTQYF	TGCAGCGTTGAAAGGACTAGCACAGATACGCAGTATTTT	-	TRBV29-1	TRBJ2-3	few
CSVEDPQETQYF	TGCAGCGTTGAAGATCCTCAAGAGACCCAGTACTTC	-	TRBV29-1	TRBJ2-5	-
CATSRDQQGLGGYTF	TGTGCCACCAGCAGAGATCAACAGGGACTAGGCGGCTACACCTTC	-	TRBV15	TRBJ1-2	few
CASSIGQGAGYTF	TGCGCCAGCAGCATAGGACAGGGGGCTGGCTACACCTTC	TRBD1	TRBV5-1	TRBJ1-2	-
CASSPDPGRGRVGF	TGTGCCAGCAGCCCTGACCCGGGGAGGGGCAGGGTTGGTTTT	-	TRBV9	TRBJ1-3	-
CASSIQGAIGGYTF	TGTGCCAGTAGTATTCAAGGGGCGATTGGTGGCTACACCTTC	-	TRBV19	TRBJ1-2	-
CASSVEGQGGTEAFF	TGTGCCAGCAGCGTAGAGGGACAGGGGGGCACTGAAGCTTTCTTT	TRBD1	TRBV9	TRBJ1-1	few
CSVTSGQGNYGYTF	TGCAGCGTAACCTCGGGACAGGGTAACTATGGCTACACCTTC	TRBD1	TRBV29-1	TRBJ1-2	-
CASSQGGAPNEKLFF	TGTGCCAGCTCTCAGGGCGGGGCACCTAATGAAAAACTGTTTTTT	-	TRBV7-9	TRBJ1-4	few
CASSFRGSEQYF	TGTGCCAGCAGCTTTAGGGGGTCCGAGCAGTACTTC	-	TRBV7-2	TRBJ2-7	few
CASSLTGASGTEAFF	TGTGCCAGCAGCTTGACAGGGGCTAGTGGCACTGAAGCTTTCTTT	TRBD1	TRBV7-9	TRBJ1-1	-